Listed below are T cell receptor beta chains from one sample, sequenced in a study of cytomegalovirus exposure and HLA in healthy donors. Produced via immunoSEQ multiplex PCR; TCRdb's table is partial and in-frame only. The sample contains about 260,000 clones, roughly 70% of which appear only once. What was sequenced was PBMCs. The receptors here all came from a female donor in good health and CMV-seronegative. The CDR3 runs from the conserved cysteine through the conserved F or W. A D gene is named only where the DNA matches it firmly. Size values are once, few and many counts, or a class for expanded clones, and some rows have none.

d_call: NA
j_call: TRBJ1-1
v_call: TRBV6-5
clone_size: NA
cdr3_nt: TGTGCCAGCAGCGCACAGGGTCCGGGCACTGAAGCTTTCTTT
cdr3_aa: CASSAQGPGTEAFF

d_call: NA
j_call: TRBJ2-7
v_call: TRBV7-2
clone_size: NA
cdr3_nt: TGTGCCAGCAGCTTACGACTAGAGTACGAGCAGTACTTC
cdr3_aa: CASSLRLEYEQYF

d_call: TRBD2
j_call: TRBJ2-7
v_call: TRBV7-3
clone_size: NA
cdr3_nt: TGTGCCAGCAGCTCTTTAGCGGGAGTAGCCTACGAGCAGTACTTC
cdr3_aa: CASSSLAGVAYEQYF

d_call: NA
j_call: TRBJ1-1
v_call: TRBV19
clone_size: NA
cdr3_nt: TGTGCCAGTAACCAGGGCCCCATGAACACTGAAGCTTTCTTT
cdr3_aa: CASNQGPMNTEAFF

d_call: NA
j_call: TRBJ1-1
v_call: TRBV7-3
clone_size: NA
cdr3_nt: TGTGCCAGCAGCTTAACGCTGAGGACTGAAGCTTTCTTT
cdr3_aa: CASSLTLRTEAFF

d_call: NA
j_call: TRBJ2-1
v_call: TRBV27
clone_size: NA
cdr3_nt: TGTGCCAGCAGTATAATTAACAATGAGCAGTTCTTC
cdr3_aa: CASSIINNEQFF

d_call: NA
j_call: TRBJ1-2
v_call: TRBV6-1
clone_size: few
cdr3_nt: TGTGCCACCAAAAGGGCGGCCGAGGGAGGCTACACCTTC
cdr3_aa: CATKRAAEGGYTF

d_call: TRBD1
j_call: TRBJ2-1
v_call: TRBV5-1
clone_size: NA
cdr3_nt: TGCGCCAGCAGCGTTGGACAGGGGGCTAAGGGGCAGTTCTTC
cdr3_aa: CASSVGQGAKGQFF

d_call: NA
j_call: TRBJ1-2
v_call: TRBV28
clone_size: NA
cdr3_nt: TGTGCCAGCAGTTTAAGTCGCGCTGCGGACAGCTATGGCTACACCTTC
cdr3_aa: CASSLSRAADSYGYTF

d_call: NA
j_call: TRBJ1-2
v_call: TRBV5-1
clone_size: once
cdr3_nt: TGCGCCAGCAGCTTAGCCACAGGCCTTTCTAACTATGGCTACACCTTC
cdr3_aa: CASSLATGLSNYGYTF

d_call: NA
j_call: TRBJ1-3
v_call: TRBV27
clone_size: NA
cdr3_nt: TGTGCCAGCAGTTCAGGGTTAGGCACCATATATTTT
cdr3_aa: CASSSGLGTIYF

d_call: NA
j_call: TRBJ2-3
v_call: TRBV5-1
clone_size: NA
cdr3_nt: TGCGCCAGCAGCTTGGGGGTATTTTGGGCGAGAAGCACAGATACGCAGTATTTT
cdr3_aa: CASSLGVFWARSTDTQYF

d_call: NA
j_call: TRBJ1-1
v_call: TRBV20-1
clone_size: few
cdr3_nt: TGCAGTGCCGAAGTGGGCGCAGAAGCTTTCTTT
cdr3_aa: CSAEVGAEAFF

d_call: NA
j_call: TRBJ2-7
v_call: TRBV11-2
clone_size: few
cdr3_nt: TGTGCCAGCAGCTTAGCGGGCTACGAGCAGTACTTC
cdr3_aa: CASSLAGYEQYF

d_call: NA
j_call: TRBJ2-1
v_call: TRBV6-5
clone_size: NA
cdr3_nt: TGTGCCAGCACCAATTCTTGGGCCCCCTACAATGAGCAGTTCTTC
cdr3_aa: CASTNSWAPYNEQFF

d_call: NA
j_call: TRBJ2-4
v_call: TRBV11-3
clone_size: NA
cdr3_nt: TGTGCCAGCAGCGGAGATAGCGTAGCCAAAAACATTCAGTACTTC
cdr3_aa: CASSGDSVAKNIQYF

d_call: TRBD2
j_call: TRBJ2-4
v_call: TRBV5-4
clone_size: NA
cdr3_nt: TGTGCCAGCAGCTCCCGGACTAGCGGGAGGTTGAACATTCAGTACTTC
cdr3_aa: CASSSRTSGRLNIQYF

d_call: TRBD1
j_call: TRBJ2-2
v_call: TRBV5-4
clone_size: NA
cdr3_nt: TGTGCCAGCAGCTTGGCCGTTCAGGGGGCGAACACCGGGGAGCTGTTTTTT
cdr3_aa: CASSLAVQGANTGELFF

d_call: TRBD1
j_call: TRBJ2-5
v_call: TRBV27
clone_size: NA
cdr3_nt: TGTGCCAGCAGTCCCGGGACAGGGGTACAAGAGACCCAGTACTTC
cdr3_aa: CASSPGTGVQETQYF

d_call: NA
j_call: TRBJ2-3
v_call: TRBV7-6
clone_size: NA
cdr3_nt: TGTGCCAGCAGCTTAGACCGACAGAACACAGATACGCAGTATTTT
cdr3_aa: CASSLDRQNTDTQYF

d_call: TRBD2
j_call: TRBJ2-5
v_call: TRBV27
clone_size: NA
cdr3_nt: TGTGCCAGCAGTTTAGGAGGACTAGCGGGAGGGTGGCAAGAGACCCAGTACTTC
cdr3_aa: CASSLGGLAGGWQETQYF

d_call: TRBD1
j_call: TRBJ1-4
v_call: TRBV11-2
clone_size: NA
cdr3_nt: TGTGCCAGCAGCTCCGGGACAGGGCGTGAAAAACTGTTTTTT
cdr3_aa: CASSSGTGREKLFF

d_call: TRBD1
j_call: TRBJ2-7
v_call: TRBV6-6
clone_size: NA
cdr3_nt: TGTGCCAGCAGTACAGGGGACGAGGACGAGCAGTACTTC
cdr3_aa: CASSTGDEDEQYF

d_call: NA
j_call: TRBJ2-1
v_call: TRBV6-6
clone_size: NA
cdr3_nt: TGTGCCAGCAGTTACTCACGACACCCCTCCAATGAGCAGTTCTTC
cdr3_aa: CASSYSRHPSNEQFF

d_call: NA
j_call: TRBJ1-1
v_call: TRBV2
clone_size: NA
cdr3_nt: TGTGCCAGCAGTTTCCTTATGAACACTGAAGCTTTCTTT
cdr3_aa: CASSFLMNTEAFF

d_call: NA
j_call: TRBJ1-2
v_call: TRBV9
clone_size: NA
cdr3_nt: TGTGCCAGCAGCGTCATAGGGGCGGATGGCTACACCTTC
cdr3_aa: CASSVIGADGYTF

d_call: NA
j_call: TRBJ2-5
v_call: TRBV9
clone_size: NA
cdr3_nt: TGTGCCAGCAGCGTAGGAGGGATCCAAGAGACCCAGTACTTC
cdr3_aa: CASSVGGIQETQYF

d_call: NA
j_call: TRBJ2-3
v_call: TRBV21-1
clone_size: NA
cdr3_nt: TGTGCCAGCAGCAAAGGTGGCCCCCACCCGGGGATAAAAGGTACGCAGTATTTT
cdr3_aa: CASSKGGPHPGIKGTQYF

d_call: TRBD2
j_call: TRBJ2-4
v_call: TRBV7-2
clone_size: NA
cdr3_nt: TGTGCCAGCAGCTCTTGGGGACTAGCGGGAGGCAAAAACATTCAGTACTTC
cdr3_aa: CASSSWGLAGGKNIQYF

d_call: NA
j_call: TRBJ2-5
v_call: TRBV30
clone_size: few
cdr3_nt: TGTGCCTGGGGGGTCGACAGAGAGACCCAGTACTTC
cdr3_aa: CAWGVDRETQYF

d_call: TRBD1
j_call: TRBJ1-4
v_call: TRBV7-9
clone_size: NA
cdr3_nt: TGTGCCAGCAAGCCCCAGGGGACAGATAGGGAAAAACTGTTTTTT
cdr3_aa: CASKPQGTDREKLFF

d_call: NA
j_call: TRBJ2-3
v_call: TRBV30
clone_size: few
cdr3_nt: TGTGCCTGGACACCTCCTGGACTGGAAACTTGGTTGGATACGCAGTATTTT
cdr3_aa: CAWTPPGLETWLDTQYF

d_call: TRBD2
j_call: TRBJ2-3
v_call: TRBV7-6
clone_size: NA
cdr3_nt: TGTGCCAGCAGCTCGGGACTAGCGGGTTTTACGCAGTATTTT
cdr3_aa: CASSSGLAGFTQYF

d_call: NA
j_call: TRBJ1-1
v_call: TRBV30
clone_size: few
cdr3_nt: TGTGCCTGGAGTGTACGAAGGGGGGGCACTGAAGCTTTCTTT
cdr3_aa: CAWSVRRGGTEAFF

d_call: NA
j_call: TRBJ2-3
v_call: TRBV28
clone_size: NA
cdr3_nt: TGTGCCAGCAGAACCCTATACGGGGGTACGGGCACAGATACGCAGTATTTT
cdr3_aa: CASRTLYGGTGTDTQYF

d_call: TRBD2
j_call: TRBJ2-1
v_call: TRBV7-9
clone_size: NA
cdr3_nt: TGTTCCAGCAGCCCGACTAGCGGGAGTAATAATGAGCAGTTCTTC
cdr3_aa: CSSSPTSGSNNEQFF

d_call: TRBD2
j_call: TRBJ2-1
v_call: TRBV25-1
clone_size: NA
cdr3_nt: TGTGCCAGCAGTCGTACCGGGACTAGCGGGATGAATGAGCAGTTCTTC
cdr3_aa: CASSRTGTSGMNEQFF

d_call: NA
j_call: TRBJ2-7
v_call: TRBV10-3
clone_size: once
cdr3_nt: TGTGCCACCGCTCCGGGACACCTATACGAGCAGTACTTC
cdr3_aa: CATAPGHLYEQYF

d_call: NA
j_call: TRBJ1-4
v_call: TRBV19
clone_size: NA
cdr3_nt: TGTGCCAGTAGTATCCTACTACGGACAGACGGATGGGAAAAACTGTTTTTT
cdr3_aa: CASSILLRTDGWEKLFF

d_call: NA
j_call: TRBJ1-2
v_call: TRBV7-9
clone_size: once
cdr3_nt: TGTGCCAGCAGCTTAGGGACAGCGAAAAACTATGGCTACACCTTC
cdr3_aa: CASSLGTAKNYGYTF

d_call: NA
j_call: TRBJ2-1
v_call: TRBV11-3
clone_size: NA
cdr3_nt: TGTGCCAGCAGCCTCCCTGGAGCGAGCTCCTACAATGAGCAGTTCTTC
cdr3_aa: CASSLPGASSYNEQFF